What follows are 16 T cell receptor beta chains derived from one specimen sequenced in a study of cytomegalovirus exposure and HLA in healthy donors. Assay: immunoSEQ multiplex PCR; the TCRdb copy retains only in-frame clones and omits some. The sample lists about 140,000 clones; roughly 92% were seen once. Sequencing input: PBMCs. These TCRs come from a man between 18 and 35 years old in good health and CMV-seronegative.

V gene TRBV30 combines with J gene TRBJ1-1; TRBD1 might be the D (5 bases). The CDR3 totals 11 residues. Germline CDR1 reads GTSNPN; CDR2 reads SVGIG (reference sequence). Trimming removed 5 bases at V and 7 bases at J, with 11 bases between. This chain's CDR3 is CAWAGDFEAFF. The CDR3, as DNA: TGTGCCTGGGCGGGGGACTTTGAAGCTTTCTTT.

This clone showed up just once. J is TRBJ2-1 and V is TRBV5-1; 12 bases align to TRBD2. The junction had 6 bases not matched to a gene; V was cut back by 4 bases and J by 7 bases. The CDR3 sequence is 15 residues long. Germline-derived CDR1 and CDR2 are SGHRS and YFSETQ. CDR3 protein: CASSPLAGGLNEQFF. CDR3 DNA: TGCGCCAGCAGCCCCCTAGCGGGGGGGCTAAATGAGCAGTTCTTC. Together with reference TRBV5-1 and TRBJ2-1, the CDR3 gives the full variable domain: KAGVTQTPRYLIKTRGQQVTLSCSPISGHRSVSWYQQTPGQGLQFLFEYFSETQRNKGNFPGRFSGRQFSNSRSEMNVSTLELGDSALYLCASSPLAGGLNEQFFGPGTRLTVL.

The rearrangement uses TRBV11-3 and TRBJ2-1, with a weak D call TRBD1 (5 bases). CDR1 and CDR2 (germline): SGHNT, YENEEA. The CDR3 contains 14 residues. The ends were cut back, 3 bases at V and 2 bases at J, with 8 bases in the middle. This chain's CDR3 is CASSLGRAYNEQFF. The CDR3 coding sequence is TGTGCCAGCAGCTTGGGCAGGGCCTACAATGAGCAGTTCTTC.

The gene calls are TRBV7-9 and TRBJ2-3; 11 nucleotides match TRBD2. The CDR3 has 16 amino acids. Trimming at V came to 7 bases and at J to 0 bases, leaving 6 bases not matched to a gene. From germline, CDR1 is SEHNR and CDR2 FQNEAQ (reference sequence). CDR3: CASNRLAGSSTDTQYF. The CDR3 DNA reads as TGTGCCAGCAACCGACTAGCGGGATCAAGCACAGATACGCAGTATTTT.

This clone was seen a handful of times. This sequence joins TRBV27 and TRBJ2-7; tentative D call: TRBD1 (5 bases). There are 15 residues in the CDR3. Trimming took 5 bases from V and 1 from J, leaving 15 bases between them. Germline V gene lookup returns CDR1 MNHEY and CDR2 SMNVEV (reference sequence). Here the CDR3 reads CASSLVGQGSYEQYF. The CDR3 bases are TGTGCCAGCAGTCTCGTCGGGCAGGGATCCTACGAGCAGTACTTC.

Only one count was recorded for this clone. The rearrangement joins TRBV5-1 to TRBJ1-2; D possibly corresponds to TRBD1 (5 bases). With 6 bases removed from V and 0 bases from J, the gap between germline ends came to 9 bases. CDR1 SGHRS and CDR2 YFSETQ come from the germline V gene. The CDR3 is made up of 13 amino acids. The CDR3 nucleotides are TGCGCCAGCAAACAGGCCTCTAACTATGGCTACACCTTC. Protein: CASKQASNYGYTF.

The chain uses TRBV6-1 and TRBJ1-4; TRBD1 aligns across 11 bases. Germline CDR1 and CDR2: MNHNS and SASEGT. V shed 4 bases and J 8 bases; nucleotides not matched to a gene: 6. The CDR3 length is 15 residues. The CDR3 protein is CASSARTGGWEKLFF. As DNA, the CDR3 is TGTGCCAGCAGTGCTCGGACAGGGGGCTGGGAAAAACTGTTTTTT.

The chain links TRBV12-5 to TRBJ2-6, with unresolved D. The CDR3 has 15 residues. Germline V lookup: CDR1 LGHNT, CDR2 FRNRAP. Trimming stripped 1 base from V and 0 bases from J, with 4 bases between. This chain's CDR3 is CASGLGSSGANVLTF. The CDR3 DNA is TGTGCTAGTGGTTTGGGCAGCTCTGGGGCCAACGTCCTGACTTTC.

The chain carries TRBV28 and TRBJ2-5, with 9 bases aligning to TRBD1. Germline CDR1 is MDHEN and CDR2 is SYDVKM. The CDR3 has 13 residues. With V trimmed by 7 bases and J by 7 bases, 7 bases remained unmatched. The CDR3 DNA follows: TGTGCCAGCACGACGGGACAGGGTCTGACCCAGTACTTC. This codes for CASTTGQGLTQYF.

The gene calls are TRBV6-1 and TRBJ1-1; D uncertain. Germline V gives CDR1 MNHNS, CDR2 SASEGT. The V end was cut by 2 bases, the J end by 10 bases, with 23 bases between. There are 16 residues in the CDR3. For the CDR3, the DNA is TGTGCCAGCAGTGAATACACCGGAGTCCCCGGGAAGGGAGCTTTCTTT. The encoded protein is CASSEYTGVPGKGAFF.

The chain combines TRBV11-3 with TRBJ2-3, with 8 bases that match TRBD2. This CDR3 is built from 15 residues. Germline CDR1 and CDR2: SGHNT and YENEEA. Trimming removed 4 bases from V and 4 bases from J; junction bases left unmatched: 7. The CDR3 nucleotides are TGTGCCAGCAGCTCAGCCGGGACTAGTTCAGATACGCAGTATTTT. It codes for CASSSAGTSSDTQYF.

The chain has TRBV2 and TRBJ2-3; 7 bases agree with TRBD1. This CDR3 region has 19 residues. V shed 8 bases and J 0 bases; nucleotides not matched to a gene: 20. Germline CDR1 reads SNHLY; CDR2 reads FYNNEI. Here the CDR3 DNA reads TGTGCCAGCCGATCCCACTATCGATGGACAGGCGAAAGCACAGATACGCAGTATTTT. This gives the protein CASRSHYRWTGESTDTQYF. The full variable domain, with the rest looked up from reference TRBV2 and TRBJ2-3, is EPEVTQTPSHQVTQMGQEVILRCVPISNHLYFYWYRQILGQKVEFLVSFYNNEISEKSEIFDDQFSVERPDGSNFTLKIRSTKLEDSAMYFCASRSHYRWTGESTDTQYFGPGTRLTVL.

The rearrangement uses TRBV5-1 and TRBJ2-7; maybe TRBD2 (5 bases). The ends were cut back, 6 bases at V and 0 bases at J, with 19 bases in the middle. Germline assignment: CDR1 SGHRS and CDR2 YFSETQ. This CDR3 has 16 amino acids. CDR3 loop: CASNPSGVFSSYEQYF. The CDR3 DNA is TGCGCCAGCAACCCCTCCGGGGTTTTCAGCTCCTACGAGCAGTACTTC.

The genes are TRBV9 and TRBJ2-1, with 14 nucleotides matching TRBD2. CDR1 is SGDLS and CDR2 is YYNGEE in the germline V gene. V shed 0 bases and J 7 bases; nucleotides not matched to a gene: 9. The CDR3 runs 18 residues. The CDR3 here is CASSVATGTSGRMNEQFF. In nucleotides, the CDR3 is TGTGCCAGCAGCGTAGCTACCGGGACTAGCGGGAGAATGAATGAGCAGTTCTTC.

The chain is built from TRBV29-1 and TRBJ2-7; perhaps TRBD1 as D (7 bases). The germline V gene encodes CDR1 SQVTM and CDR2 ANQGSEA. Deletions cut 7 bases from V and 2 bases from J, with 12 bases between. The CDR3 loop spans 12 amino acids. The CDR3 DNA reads TGCAGCGCGGGGGACAGTCCCTACGAGCAGTACGTC. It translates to CSAGDSPYEQYV.

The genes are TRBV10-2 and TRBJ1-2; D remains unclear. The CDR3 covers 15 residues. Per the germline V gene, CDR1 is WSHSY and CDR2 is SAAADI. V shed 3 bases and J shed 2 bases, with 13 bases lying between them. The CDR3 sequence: CASSDPSVLNYGYTF. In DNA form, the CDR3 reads TGCGCCAGCAGTGATCCCAGTGTCCTCAACTATGGCTACACCTTC.